A single T cell receptor (beta chain) is shown here with its context. This clonotype was counted many times. Its antigen specificity is not known. Base quality data are lacking; no much larger clone is found one base away. Trimming removed 8 bases from V and 0 bases from J; the gene matches leave 6 bases unexplained. There are 15 amino acids in the CDR3, from cysteine to phenylalanine inclusive. The sequence is cut down to CDR3 DNA, 45 bases in frame from base 1. CDR1 and CDR2 (KGHSH, LQKENI) derive from the germline V gene. The sample belongs to a study of blood T cells in healthy people across ages (dated by TCRdb to the mid-2010s). Notes on the research overall: In model experiments, template switching captured roughly one uniquely barcoded TCR beta cDNA molecule for every two T cells. Age-related changes in TCR beta repertoire diversity were measured in the study by deep sequencing normalized with unique cDNA molecular identifiers. To avoid experimental bias, donors of different ages were spread randomly across the sequencing lanes. Four age groups were formed from the donors: young (average about 15 years), middle-aged (approximately 39), aged (62) and long-lived (more than 75). The study analyzed two additional independent replicas of 1 million unique cDNA reads from the same blood draw for two donors, one aged 18 to 29 and one aged 80 or older.

The donors were roughly 39 Caucasian individuals from Russia, aged 6 to 90 years, who were systemically healthy. Roughly 11 milliliters of peripheral blood were drawn from each donor into EDTA-treated Vacutainer tubes. Ficoll-Paque density-gradient centrifugation was used to isolate PBMCs, with at least 6.5 million obtained per sample. Trizol reagent was used to extract total RNA from PBMCs, with at least 5.5 micrograms per sample. For every donor, an aliquot of PBMCs went through flow cytometry to measure the percentages of naive CD45RAhigh/CD27high T cells. Points the paper makes about the study in general: As age increased, observed TCR beta diversity per million T cells dropped in a roughly linear way, and a significant reduction was already evident by age roughly 36. The long-lived group showed more naive CD4+ T cells, fewer expanded clones and increased TCR diversity than the aged group, suggesting age selection. Because profiling used bulk unsorted PBMCs, naive and antigen-experienced compartments could not be compared conclusively. A strong correlation was found between observed TCR beta diversity and the percentage of naive T cells measured by flow cytometry. Estimates of total diversity based on one million sequenced T cells were regarded as lower bounds and as underestimates. Because the CMV infection status of the donors was unknown, age-related changes in expanded clonotypes may potentially have been confounded.

Libraries came from 5' RACE. TCRdb lists the instrument as Illumina HiSeq 2500. A second PCR of roughly 7 to 11 cycles was performed with a sample-barcoded 5' primer and a J-beta primer mix. A template-switch 5' adaptor carrying 12 random nucleotides introduced a unique molecular identifier onto each TCR beta cDNA molecule. At least 2.5 million CDR3-containing paired-end reads were obtained from each sample. First-strand cDNA was synthesized from all RNA with the Mint cDNA synthesis kit, primed by a TRBC-specific oligonucleotide. All cDNA was treated with uracil-DNA glycosylase and then went through a first 18-cycle PCR with the universal primers M1SS and BC2_uni_R. The authors' pipeline ran thus. For normalization, 1 million high-quality reads were randomly selected from each sample, with every read carrying a distinct molecular identifier. Instead of being binned into consensus sequences, reads that shared molecular identifiers were thrown out. MiTCR, with a Q25 quality threshold and the strictest error-elimination algorithm, was used for CDR3 identification, clonotype clustering and error correction. A nonparametric unseen species model with Euler transformation was used to estimate lower-bound total TCR beta diversity. TCRdb handled the public reads itself, with Q25 trimming in fastp and clone calling in MiXCR, and kept productive beta chains. Under each unique CDR3 protein, matching rows form one entry showing the most common genes and DNA. What appears here as the V and J calls and clone size reflects TCRdb's work, not the paper's. This sample gives 550,000 to 750,000 distinct CDR3 sequences in total; around 20% of them show up just once. The ten largest clones represent roughly 3.7% of the sample.

Input material: blood. The receptor was derived from a man in his 70s in good health. The chain is encoded by TRBV18 joined to TRBJ2-7; the junction holds 11 bases that match TRBD2. The nucleotide sequence is given as TGTGCCAGCAGTCCAGGGACTAGCGGCTCCTACGAGCAGTACTTC. The encoded protein is CASSPGTSGSYEQYF.